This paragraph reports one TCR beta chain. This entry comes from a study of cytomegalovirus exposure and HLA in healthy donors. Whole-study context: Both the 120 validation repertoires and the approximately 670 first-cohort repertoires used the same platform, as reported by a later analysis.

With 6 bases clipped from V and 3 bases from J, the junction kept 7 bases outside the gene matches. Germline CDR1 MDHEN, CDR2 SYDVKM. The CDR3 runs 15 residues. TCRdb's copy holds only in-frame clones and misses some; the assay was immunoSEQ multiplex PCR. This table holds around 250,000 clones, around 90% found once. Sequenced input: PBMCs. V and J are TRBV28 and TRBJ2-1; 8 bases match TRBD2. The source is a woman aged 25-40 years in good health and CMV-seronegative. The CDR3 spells CASRPGGRFYNEQFF. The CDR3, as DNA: TGTGCCAGCAGGCCTGGCGGGAGGTTCTACAATGAGCAGTTCTTC.